The rows below give T cell receptor beta chains drawn from one sample of a study of T cells in Graves' hyperthyroidism and ophthalmopathy. MiXCR, run by TCRdb on the multiplex PCR reads, gives a single entry per CDR3 protein. The data hold fewer than 350,000 distinct CDR3 sequences, with 12% to 15% observed a single time. The sequenced sample was blood. These receptors all come from a woman in her thirties or forties with Graves' hyperthyroidism. Each CDR3 is given with its conserved first and last residue. Each record gives: D gene, J gene, clone size, V gene, CDR3 DNA, CDR3 protein. The D gene is left open where the match is weak. For some rows the clone size is stated as once, few or many, or as a class when expanded; others skip it.

TRBD2	TRBJ2-7	few	TRBV24-1	TGTGCCACCAGTAGAACGGGAGGATTCCACGAGCAGTACTTC	CATSRTGGFHEQYF
-	TRBJ2-7	many	TRBV3-1	TGTGCCAGCAGCCGTCCAGGGGGGGACTACGAGCAGTACTTC	CASSRPGGDYEQYF
-	TRBJ2-2	few	TRBV7-2	TGTGCCAGCAGCCCTCTTTCCGGGAGCTTGGGGGCCGGGGAGCTGTTTTTT	CASSPLSGSLGAGELFF
-	TRBJ2-2	-	TRBV5-5	TGTGCCAGCAGCTTACTCCAACACGGGGAGCTGTTTTTT	CASSLLQHGELFF
TRBD1	TRBJ1-2	-	TRBV28	TGTGCCAGCAGTATAATACAGGGGACCTATGGCTACACCTTC	CASSIIQGTYGYTF
-	TRBJ2-2	many	TRBV10-3	TGTGCCATCAGTGGGGGCGGCCCGAGGACCAAAGCTAACACCGGGGAGCTGTTTTTT	CAISGGGPRTKANTGELFF
TRBD1	TRBJ1-2	many	TRBV28	TGTGCCAGCAGGCCAACAGGGGCGGGCTATGGCTACACCTTC	CASRPTGAGYGYTF
-	TRBJ1-2	many	TRBV10-3	TGTGCCATCAGTGAAGGGCAGATGCTTTATGGCTACACCTTC	CAISEGQMLYGYTF
TRBD2	TRBJ2-1	many	TRBV19	TGTGCCAGTAGTCCCCTAGCGGGAGTTGAGCAGTTCTTC	CASSPLAGVEQFF
-	TRBJ2-1	-	TRBV19	TGTGCCAGTAGCGGGAGCCGCTACAATGAGCAGTTCTTC	CASSGSRYNEQFF
TRBD2	TRBJ2-1	many	TRBV27	TGTGCCAGCAGTTCGACTAGCGGGAGCCCTTACTACAATGAGCAGTTCTTC	CASSSTSGSPYYNEQFF
-	TRBJ1-5	few	TRBV28	TGTGCCACCATGCAAGGTGGTAGCAATCAGCCCCAGCATTTT	CATMQGGSNQPQHF
-	TRBJ2-1	many	TRBV3-1	TGTGCCAGCAGCCAAGGGCCCGCCGGGGATGAGCAGTTCTTC	CASSQGPAGDEQFF
TRBD2	TRBJ2-3	-	TRBV6-4	TGTGCCAGCAGTTACGGCGCTAGCGGGAGAGCAGATACGCAGTATTTT	CASSYGASGRADTQYF
TRBD1	TRBJ2-7	many	TRBV20-1	TGCAGTGCTAGAGACCCCAGGGGGAGCTCCTACGAGCAGTACTTC	CSARDPRGSSYEQYF
-	TRBJ2-7	few	TRBV29-1	TGCAGCGTTGAGTGGACGGAGTCCTACGAGCAGTACTTC	CSVEWTESYEQYF
-	TRBJ1-5	many	TRBV27	TGTGCCAGCAGTTTGCGACAGTTCGGTCAGCCCCAGCATTTT	CASSLRQFGQPQHF
-	TRBJ2-4	many	TRBV7-9	TGTGCCAGCAGCTTAGTTAACGTTACGGACATTCAGTACTTC	CASSLVNVTDIQYF
-	TRBJ2-5	few	TRBV6-2/TRBV6-3	TGTGCCAGCGGGAATGGTCTGGCCTCACACGACTTC	CASGNGLASHDF
TRBD1	TRBJ2-1	many	TRBV6-1	TGTGCCAGCACCCCCGACAGGGGTGGTGAGCAGTTCTTC	CASTPDRGGEQFF
TRBD1	TRBJ1-2	-	TRBV19	TGTGCCAGTAGTGAGGACAGGGGGTCCGGCTACACCTTC	CASSEDRGSGYTF
TRBD2	TRBJ2-5	many	TRBV20-1	TGCAGTGCTCCGACTAGCGGGAGGGAGACCCAGTACTTC	CSAPTSGRETQYF
TRBD1	TRBJ2-2	many	TRBV12-3/TRBV12-4	TGTGCCAGCAGTAAGGACAGGGGAAGGGACGGGGAGCTGTTTTTT	CASSKDRGRDGELFF
TRBD2	TRBJ2-2	-	TRBV7-2	TGTGCCAGCAGCTTAGAACCGGGACTAGCGATGAACACCGGGGAGCTGTTTTTT	CASSLEPGLAMNTGELFF
TRBD1	TRBJ1-2	many	TRBV2	TGTGCCAGCAGCGGACAGGGGGTGAAACTGTATGGCTACACCTTC	CASSGQGVKLYGYTF
-	TRBJ1-1	many	TRBV2	TGTGCCAGCAGCTATGACAGCGAAGCTTTCTTT	CASSYDSEAFF
-	TRBJ2-3	-	TRBV7-7	TGTGCTAGCAGCTTAGGTGGAAGCAGGGGTGCAGATACGCAGTATTTT	CASSLGGSRGADTQYF
-	TRBJ2-7	many	TRBV27	TGTGCCACCTCCTTGTCGACGCCTGTCTCCTACGAGCAGTACTTC	CATSLSTPVSYEQYF
-	TRBJ2-5	many	TRBV24-1	TGTGCCACCAGTGGGGCTGCGGGGCCCAGGGAGACCCAGTACTTC	CATSGAAGPRETQYF
-	TRBJ1-1	many	TRBV20-1	TGCAGTGCTCTTAAGGGACACAAGAACACTGAAGCTTTCTTT	CSALKGHKNTEAFF
-	TRBJ1-2	many	TRBV5-6	TGTGCCAGCAGCTTGGGGGGTCGCGATGGCTACACCTTC	CASSLGGRDGYTF
TRBD1	TRBJ1-5	many	TRBV28	TGTGCCAGCAGTCCGCTGACAGGGGTTAATCAGCCCCAGCATTTT	CASSPLTGVNQPQHF
-	TRBJ2-1	-	TRBV5-4	TGTGCCAGCAGCCCGCTTGAGGACTATGCAGGGAGCAATGAGCAGTTCTTC	CASSPLEDYAGSNEQFF
-	TRBJ1-2	many	TRBV11-3	TGTGCCAGCAGCTTTGGTAGCCTCTATGGCTACACCTTC	CASSFGSLYGYTF
TRBD1	TRBJ2-5	many	TRBV27	TGTGCCAGCAGTCCCAGACGGACAGGGCGGTTCGAAGAGACCCAGTACTTC	CASSPRRTGRFEETQYF
TRBD1	TRBJ1-2	-	TRBV20-1	TGCGGGTTGGTAACGGGACAGATTTATAACTATGGCTACACCTTC	CGLVTGQIYNYGYTF
-	TRBJ1-2	many	TRBV6-2/TRBV6-3	TGTGCCAGCAGTTACTTGGGGCAGGCCTATGGCTACACCTTC	CASSYLGQAYGYTF
-	TRBJ2-2	once	TRBV7-9	TGTGCCAGCAGCCTAGCCCAGGGCAGGAGACGGGAGCTGTTTTTT	CASSLAQGRRRELFF
TRBD1	TRBJ2-7	many	TRBV29-1	TGCAGCGTTGCGGGACAGGGGTCTTCCTACGAGCAGTACTTC	CSVAGQGSSYEQYF
TRBD2	TRBJ2-3	many	TRBV2	TGTGCCAGCAGTGCGGGACTAGGCGGAGATACGCAGTATTTT	CASSAGLGGDTQYF
-	TRBJ1-1	many	TRBV3-1	TGTGCCAGCAGCCAAGGGGTCTTGAACACTGAAGCTTTCTTT	CASSQGVLNTEAFF
TRBD2	TRBJ2-1	many	TRBV12-3/TRBV12-4	TGTGCCAGCAGTGTAACTAGCGTGGGTGAGCAGTTCTTC	CASSVTSVGEQFF